A single sample is the source of the 30 T cell receptor beta chains below, sequenced in a study of OX40 agonist ivuxolimab in advanced cancers. Clones were read by immunoSEQ multiplex PCR, and TCRdb kept only the in-frame ones, dropping some. The sample lists 62,000 or so clones, around four fifths seen once, with around 3.4% in the top ten. Here the sequenced sample was CD4+ or CD8+ T cells sorted from blood, taken in a trial of the OX40 agonist ivuxolimab. These receptor sequences come from an adult with an advanced solid tumor such as melanoma, head and neck, liver or kidney cancer.

This chain connects TRBV7-2 to TRBJ2-5, with 7 bases matching TRBD2. The germline CDR1 and CDR2 sequences are SGHTA and FQGNSA. Trimming cost V 2 bases and J 2 bases; bases outside gene matches: 8. The CDR3 is made up of 16 amino acids. CDR3 residues: CASSLPPWGGQETQYF. The CDR3 nucleotides are TGTGCCAGCAGCTTACCCCCTTGGGGAGGGCAAGAGACCCAGTACTTC.

This chain's CDR3 is CASSQEGWGARNEQFF. The CDR3 DNA follows: TGTGCCAGCAGCCAGGAAGGTTGGGGGGCAAGGAATGAGCAGTTCTTC. The V and J genes are TRBV5-4 and TRBJ2-1; either TRBD1 or TRBD2 may supply D (6 bases each). Germline CDR1 is SGHNT and CDR2 is YYREEE (reference sequence). The V and J ends lost 4 bases and 7 bases respectively, with 21 bases between them. The CDR3 loop spans 16 amino acids.

The chain couples TRBV5-6 to TRBJ2-7; D unresolved. This CDR3 region has 14 residues. The germline CDR1 and CDR2 sequences are SGHDT and YYEEEE. The germline V and J ends were trimmed by 5 bases and 2 bases, with 14 bases remaining between them. In DNA, the CDR3 is TGTGCCAGCAGTCGCATCCCCGAGCCCTACGAGCAGTACTTC. Protein: CASSRIPEPYEQYF.

The chain recombines TRBV6-5 with TRBJ1-2; a weak D match, TRBD1 (5 bases). From germline, CDR1 is MNHEY and CDR2 SVGAGI. Trimming removed 9 bases from V and 5 bases from J, with 19 bases in between. CDR3 length: 14 amino acids. This CDR3 reads CARGLFRVGYGYTF. CDR3 nucleotide sequence: TGTGCCAGGGGCCTTTTCAGGGTGGGGTATGGCTACACCTTC.

V usage is TRBV9 and J usage is TRBJ2-7; 7 bases map to TRBD1. The germline V gene has CDR1 SGDLS and CDR2 YYNGEE. The CDR3 is 14 residues long. V trimming: 4 bases; J trimming: 3 bases; junction bases outside the gene matches: 7. CDR3 sequence reads: CASSPADRSYEQYF. The CDR3 coding sequence is TGTGCCAGCAGCCCTGCGGACAGGAGCTACGAGCAGTACTTC.

The chain links TRBV4-3 to TRBJ2-2, with D hard to call. The CDR3 length is 14 residues. V was pared by 1 base and J by 5 bases, with 8 bases between. Germline CDR1 LGHNA, CDR2 YSLEER. The CDR3 DNA is TGCGCCAGCAGCCAAGGTTTCCCAACCGGGGAGCTGTTTTTT. Amino acids: CASSQGFPTGELFF.

This clone was seen a few times. The chain combines TRBV4-1 with TRBJ2-5; D may be TRBD2 (6 bases). CDR3 length: 15 amino acids. Trimming shortened V by 0 bases and J by 5 bases, and 13 bases separated the two germline ends. Germline V gene data show CDR1 as MGHRA and CDR2 as YSYEKL. The CDR3 loop reads CASSQEMAGRETQYF. The CDR3 region has the DNA TGCGCCAGCAGCCAAGAAATGGCAGGGAGGGAGACCCAGTACTTC.

The chain links TRBV6-1 to TRBJ2-5; 9 bases agree with TRBD1. The CDR3 runs to 13 residues. The germline gives CDR1 MNHNS, CDR2 SASEGT. With 6 bases clipped from V and 4 bases from J, the junction kept 3 bases outside the gene matches. The CDR3 bases are TGTGCCAGCAGCGCGGGACAGGGAGAGACCCAGTACTTC. It encodes CASSAGQGETQYF.

This clone was detected a few times. V usage is TRBV18 and J usage is TRBJ1-1, with a weak D call TRBD1 (6 bases). V lost 0 bases, J lost 3 bases, and 20 bases lay in between. CDR1 and CDR2 (germline): KGHSH, LQKENI. The CDR3 has 18 amino acids. The CDR3 sequence: CASSPPGERRGEHTEAFF. The CDR3 DNA sequence: TGTGCCAGCTCACCACCGGGGGAGCGTAGGGGGGAGCACACTGAAGCTTTCTTT.

This chain uses TRBV30 with TRBJ2-2; D is uncertain. The CDR3 has 14 residues. Germline lookup yields CDR1 GTSNPN and CDR2 SVGIG (reference sequence). Trimming shortened V by 0 bases and J by 0 bases, and 5 bases separated the two germline ends. CDR3 region: CAWSVHSNTGELFF. In nucleotides, the CDR3 is TGTGCCTGGAGTGTGCACTCGAACACCGGGGAGCTGTTTTTT.

The CDR3 is CASSQGSGLAHEQYF. The CDR3 nucleotides are TGTGCCAGCAGCCAGGGGTCGGGACTAGCGCACGAGCAGTACTTC. The genes are TRBV9 and TRBJ2-7; 10 bases fit TRBD2. The V gene end was trimmed by 4 bases and the J gene end by 5 bases; junction bases not matched to a gene: 9. This CDR3 has 15 amino acids. From germline, CDR1 is SGDLS and CDR2 YYNGEE.

This clone appeared a single time. This sequence joins TRBV7-8 and TRBJ1-6; TRBD1 matches 10 bases. This CDR3 is built from 13 residues. Germline CDR1 SGHVS, CDR2 FQNEAQ. J was trimmed by 14 bases and V by 11 bases; bases with no gene match: 12. CDR3 coding DNA: TGTGCCGTTCGACAGGGGGCGGCCCAGTCCCTCCACTTT. Its protein is CAVRQGAAQSLHF.

The chain links TRBV7-2 to TRBJ1-5; 7 nucleotides align to TRBD1. The CDR3 consists of 15 residues. V lost 5 bases, J lost 6 bases, and 10 bases stayed unmatched. Germline CDR1 reads SGHTA; CDR2 reads FQGNSA. The CDR3 loop is CASSLRQGLLQPQHF. CDR3 coding DNA: TGTGCCAGCAGCCTCCGACAGGGATTGCTTCAGCCCCAGCATTTT. Complete variable domain (other parts from reference TRBV7-2 and TRBJ1-5): GAGVSQSPSNKVTEKGKDVELRCDPISGHTALYWYRQSLGQGLEFLIYFQGNSAPDKSGLPSDRFSAERTGGSVSTLTIQRTQQEDSAVYLCASSLRQGLLQPQHFGDGTRLSIL.

The genes are TRBV5-5 and TRBJ2-7; TRBD2 matches at 7 bases. The germline gives CDR1 SGHKS, CDR2 YYEKEE (reference sequence). This CDR3 contains 15 residues. The junction had 7 bases not matched to a gene; V was cut back by 0 bases and J by 4 bases. CDR3 coding DNA: TGTGCCAGCAGCTTGGAGGTGGGAGGGCGTTACGAGCAGTACTTC. Encoded protein: CASSLEVGGRYEQYF. The whole variable domain, filled in from reference TRBV5-5 and TRBJ2-7, reads DAGVTQSPTHLIKTRGQQVTLRCSPISGHKSVSWYQQVLGQGPQFIFQYYEKEERGRGNFPDRFSARQFPNYSSELNVNALLLGDSALYLCASSLEVGGRYEQYFGPGTRLTVT.

The chain is built from TRBV9 and TRBJ2-2, with 12 bases that match TRBD2. Germline V CDR1 and CDR2: SGDLS, YYNGEE. Trimming removed 4 bases from V and 7 bases from J; junction bases left unmatched: 5. The CDR3 has 15 residues. The CDR3, as DNA: TGTGCCAGCAGCCGGACTAGCGGGACGGTCGGGGAGCTGTTTTTT. Translation: CASSRTSGTVGELFF.

The chain recombines TRBV5-5 with TRBJ2-7, with TRBD2 matching 12 bases. Germline trimming cut 1 base from V and 4 bases from J; bases unmatched to any gene: 3. Germline lookup yields CDR1 SGHKS and CDR2 YYEKEE (reference sequence). The CDR3 is 15 amino acids. The CDR3 region is CASSLRGTSGYEQYF. The CDR3 DNA reads as TGTGCCAGCAGCTTGAGGGGGACTAGCGGGTACGAGCAGTACTTC. The full variable domain, its missing parts supplied by reference TRBV5-5 and TRBJ2-7, is DAGVTQSPTHLIKTRGQQVTLRCSPISGHKSVSWYQQVLGQGPQFIFQYYEKEERGRGNFPDRFSARQFPNYSSELNVNALLLGDSALYLCASSLRGTSGYEQYFGPGTRLTVT.

The chain carries TRBV28 and TRBJ1-2; weak D call: TRBD1 (5 bases). There are 14 residues in the CDR3. Trimming removed 2 bases at V and 4 bases at J, with 11 bases between. Germline-derived CDR1 and CDR2 are MDHEN and SYDVKM. Here the CDR3 reads CASSLAGTSYGYTF. As DNA, the CDR3 is TGTGCCAGCAGTTTAGCAGGGACGAGCTATGGCTACACCTTC.

This chain links TRBV25-1 with TRBJ2-3, with TRBD2 identical over 12 bases. The CDR3 is made up of 14 amino acids. V shed 9 bases, J shed 4 bases, and the junction held 5 bases outside the gene matches. Germline values: CDR1 MGHDK, CDR2 SYGVNS. In DNA, the CDR3 is TGTGCCAGTGGGAGACTAGCGGGAGCAGATACGCAGTATTTT. It translates to CASGRLAGADTQYF.

V usage is TRBV2 and J usage is TRBJ2-3; weak D call: TRBD2 (5 bases). CDR1 is SNHLY and CDR2 is FYNNEI in the germline V gene. This CDR3 has 14 residues. Trimming took off 11 bases at V and 2 bases at J, with 17 bases between the two ends. In DNA, the CDR3 is TGTGCCCAGGCTAGGCTAGCCTACACAGATACGCAGTATTTT. Translated: CAQARLAYTDTQYF.

The chain combines TRBV19 with TRBJ1-2; perhaps TRBD1 as D (5 bases). The V and J ends lost 2 bases and 8 bases respectively, with 6 bases between them. Germline CDR1 LNHDA, CDR2 SQIVND (reference sequence). This CDR3 region has 11 residues. The DNA for the CDR3 is TGTGCCAGTAGTATAACAGGAGGCTACACCTTC. Protein sequence: CASSITGGYTF.

J is TRBJ2-1 and V is TRBV25-1; either TRBD1 or TRBD2 may fit D (5 bases each). The V end was cut by 0 bases, the J end by 1 base, with 10 bases between. Germline lookup yields CDR1 MGHDK and CDR2 SYGVNS. The CDR3 totals 16 residues. The CDR3: CASSEYAGASYNEQFF. CDR3 DNA: TGTGCCAGCAGTGAATATGCCGGGGCTTCCTACAATGAGCAGTTCTTC. Supplemented by reference TRBV25-1 and TRBJ2-1, the full variable domain reads EADIYQTPRYLVIGTGKKITLECSQTMGHDKMYWYQQDPGMELHLIHYSYGVNSTEKGDLSSESTVSRIRTEHFPLTLESARPSHTSQYLCASSEYAGASYNEQFFGPGTRLTVL.

This rearrangement joins TRBV7-2 to TRBJ1-1, with no clear D. V gave up 4 bases and J gave up 7 bases, with 22 bases separating them. The CDR3 consists of 16 residues. Germline assignment: CDR1 SGHTA and CDR2 FQGNSA. The CDR3 spells CASSSPNVRSIGEAFF. CDR3 bases: TGTGCCAGCAGCTCCCCTAATGTACGGTCTATAGGTGAAGCTTTCTTT.

The V gene is TRBV27, the J gene TRBJ2-1; D may be TRBD2 (7 bases). Germline V lookup: CDR1 MNHEY, CDR2 SMNVEV (reference sequence). The CDR3 is 17 residues long. V was pared by 0 bases and J by 9 bases, with 21 bases between. This CDR3 reads CASSLSGGAAGAGEQFF. The CDR3 DNA reads TGTGCCAGCAGTTTATCAGGGGGGGCCGCGGGAGCGGGTGAGCAGTTCTTC.

The rearrangement uses TRBV18 and TRBJ1-1; D is perhaps TRBD1 (5 bases). The V gene lost 0 bases and the J gene lost 0 bases, with 8 bases spanning the gap. The germline V gene encodes CDR1 KGHSH and CDR2 LQKENI. This CDR3 spans 15 amino acids. The CDR3 region is CASSPPGTVNTEAFF. CDR3 nucleotides: TGTGCCAGCTCACCACCCGGGACGGTGAACACTGAAGCTTTCTTT.

The V call is TRBV28, the J call TRBJ2-2, with D unclear. CDR1 and CDR2 from the germline V gene are MDHEN and SYDVKM. V lost 5 bases and J lost 7, with 8 bases in between. The CDR3 has 12 residues. The CDR3 here is CASSAFIGELFF. CDR3 DNA sequence: TGTGCCAGCAGTGCCTTTATCGGGGAGCTGTTTTTT.

This chain uses TRBV19 with TRBJ1-5; 7 bases are shared with TRBD1. CDR3 length equals 18 residues. Losses at the gene ends were 5 bases for V and 4 bases for J; bases not matched to a gene: 17. The germline V gene has CDR1 LNHDA and CDR2 SQIVND (reference sequence). CDR3 region: CASSPGGAGGVRNQPQHF. The CDR3, as DNA: TGTGCCAGTAGTCCAGGGGGGGCAGGGGGAGTTCGGAATCAGCCCCAGCATTTT.

The rearrangement links TRBV27 to TRBJ2-7; D not certain. From germline, CDR1 is MNHEY and CDR2 SMNVEV (reference sequence). CDR3 length equals 12 residues. Trimming stripped 5 bases from V and 1 base from J, with 6 bases between. The CDR3 is CASSKDSYEQYF. CDR3 DNA: TGTGCCAGCAGTAAAGATTCCTACGAGCAGTACTTC.

The table lists this clone with a count of one. The chain is built from TRBV7-9 and TRBJ2-7; no reliable D call. The length of the CDR3 is 12 residues. V was pared by 4 bases and J by 3 bases, with 7 bases between. Germline CDR1 and CDR2: SEHNR and FQNEAQ (reference sequence). The CDR3 region has the DNA TGTGCCAGCAGCTCGAAAAACTACGAGCAGTACTTC. This encodes CASSSKNYEQYF.

DNA for the CDR3: TGCGCCAGCAGCCCCCGGTGGATAGTAGGGGATTTTGAGTATGAGACCCAGTACTTC. As protein: CASSPRWIVGDFEYETQYF. The chain carries TRBV5-1 and TRBJ2-5; possible D gene TRBD1, 5 bases. This CDR3 comprises 19 residues. Germline CDR1 is SGHRS and CDR2 is YFSETQ. V lost 4 bases, J lost 5 bases, and 30 bases lay in between.

The rearrangement uses TRBV25-1 and TRBJ2-1, with TRBD1 matching over 12 bases. Per the germline V gene, CDR1 is MGHDK and CDR2 is SYGVNS. The CDR3 covers 18 residues. Trimming at V came to 3 bases and at J to 6 bases, leaving 12 bases not matched to a gene. CDR3 bases: TGTGCCAGCAGTGATAGGGGACAGGGGGCGGCGTGGGCCAATGAGCAGTTCTTC. It specifies CASSDRGQGAAWANEQFF.